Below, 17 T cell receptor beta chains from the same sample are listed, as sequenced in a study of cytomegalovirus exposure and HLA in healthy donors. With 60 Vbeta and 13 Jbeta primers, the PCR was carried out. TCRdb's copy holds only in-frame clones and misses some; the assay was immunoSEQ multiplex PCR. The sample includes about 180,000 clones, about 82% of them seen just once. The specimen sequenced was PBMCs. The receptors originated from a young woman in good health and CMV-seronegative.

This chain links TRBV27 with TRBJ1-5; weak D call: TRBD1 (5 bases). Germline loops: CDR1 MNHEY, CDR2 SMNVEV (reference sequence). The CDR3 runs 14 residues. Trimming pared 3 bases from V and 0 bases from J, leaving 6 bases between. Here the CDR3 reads CASSFQGSNQPQHF. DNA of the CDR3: TGTGCCAGCAGTTTTCAGGGTAGCAATCAGCCCCAGCATTTT.

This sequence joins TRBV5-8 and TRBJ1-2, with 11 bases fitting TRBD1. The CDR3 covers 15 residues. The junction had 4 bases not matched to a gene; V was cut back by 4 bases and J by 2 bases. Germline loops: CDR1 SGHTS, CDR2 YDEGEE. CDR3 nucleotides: TGTGCCAGCAGCGAGGGGGACAGGGGGAACTATGGCTACACCTTC. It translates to CASSEGDRGNYGYTF.

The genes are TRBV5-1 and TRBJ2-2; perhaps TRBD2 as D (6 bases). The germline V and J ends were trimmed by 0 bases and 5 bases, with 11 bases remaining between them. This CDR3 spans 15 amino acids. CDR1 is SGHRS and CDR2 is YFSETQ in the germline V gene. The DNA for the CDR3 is TGCGCCAGCAGCTTGGTTGTCGGGGGAACCGGGGAGCTGTTTTTT. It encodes CASSLVVGGTGELFF.

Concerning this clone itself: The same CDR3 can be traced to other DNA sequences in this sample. For the CDR3, the DNA is TGTGCCAGCAGCTTGGGCGCTGGTGGAGGCAATCAGCCCCAGCATTTT. Translation gives CASSLGAGGGNQPQHF. This chain connects TRBV5-6 to TRBJ1-5; D is uncertain. The length of the CDR3 is 16 residues. The germline V gene has CDR1 SGHDT and CDR2 YYEEEE. Deletions cut 0 bases from V and 2 bases from J, with 12 bases between.

DNA of the CDR3: TGTGCCAGTAGCTCTCGGACACTCTCTGGAAACACCATATATTTT. Encoded protein: CASSSRTLSGNTIYF. The rearrangement links TRBV19 to TRBJ1-3; weak D call: TRBD1 (5 bases). The germline V gene encodes CDR1 LNHDA and CDR2 SQIVND (reference sequence). Trimming pared 6 bases from V and 0 bases from J, leaving 12 bases between. The CDR3 has 15 amino acids.

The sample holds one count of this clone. This CDR3 is CASSPTVADGYTF. The DNA of the CDR3 is TGTGCCAGCTCACCAACGGTAGCCGATGGCTACACCTTC. The rearrangement joins TRBV18 to TRBJ1-2; D not resolved. This CDR3 comprises 13 residues. Trimming left V 2 bases short and J 6 bases short, with 10 bases between. CDR1 and CDR2 (germline): KGHSH, LQKENI.

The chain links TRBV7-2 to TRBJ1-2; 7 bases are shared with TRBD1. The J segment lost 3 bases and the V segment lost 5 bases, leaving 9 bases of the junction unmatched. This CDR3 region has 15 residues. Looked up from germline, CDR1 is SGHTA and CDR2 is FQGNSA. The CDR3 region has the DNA TGTGCCAGCAGCATACCACAGGGGAACCACTATGGCTACACCTTC. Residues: CASSIPQGNHYGYTF.

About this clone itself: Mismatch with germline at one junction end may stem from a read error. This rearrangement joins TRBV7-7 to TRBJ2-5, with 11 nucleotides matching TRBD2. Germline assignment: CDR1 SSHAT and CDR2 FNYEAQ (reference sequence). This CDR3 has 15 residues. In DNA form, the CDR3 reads TGTGCTAGCAGCACGACTAGCGGGATCAAGAGAACCCAGTACTTC. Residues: CASSTTSGIKRTQYF.

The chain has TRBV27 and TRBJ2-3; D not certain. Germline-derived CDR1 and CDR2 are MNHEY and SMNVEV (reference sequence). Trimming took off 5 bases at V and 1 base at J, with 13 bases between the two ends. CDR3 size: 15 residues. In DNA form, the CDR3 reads TGTGCCAGCAGTAGCTCCGGGTCCCGCACAGATACGCAGTATTTT. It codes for CASSSSGSRTDTQYF.

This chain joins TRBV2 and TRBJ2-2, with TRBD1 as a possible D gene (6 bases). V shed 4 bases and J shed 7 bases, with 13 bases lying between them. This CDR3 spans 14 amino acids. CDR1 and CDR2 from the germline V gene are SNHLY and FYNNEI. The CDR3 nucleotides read TGTGCCAGCAGTGTGGGGCAGGGGTACGGGGAGCTGTTTTTT. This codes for CASSVGQGYGELFF.

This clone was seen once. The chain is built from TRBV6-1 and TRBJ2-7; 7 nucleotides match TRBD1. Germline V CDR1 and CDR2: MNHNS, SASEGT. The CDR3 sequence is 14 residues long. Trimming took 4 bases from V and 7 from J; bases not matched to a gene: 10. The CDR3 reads CASSGWDSSLEQYF. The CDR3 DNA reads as TGTGCCAGCAGTGGGTGGGACAGTTCTTTGGAGCAGTACTTC.

CDR3 protein: CASSPGTGVGNQPQHF. CDR3 coding DNA: TGTGCCAGCAGCCCCGGGACAGGGGTCGGCAATCAGCCCCAGCATTTT. The J gene is TRBJ1-5, the V gene TRBV7-8, with 10 bases identical to TRBD1. CDR1 and CDR2 (germline): SGHVS, FQNEAQ. J gave up 2 bases and V 5 bases, and 6 bases lay outside the gene matches. The CDR3 is 16 residues long. Full variable domain (remainder filled in from reference TRBV7-8 and TRBJ1-5): GAGVSQSPRYKVAKRGQDVALRCDPISGHVSLFWYQQALGQGPEFLTYFQNEAQLDKSGLPSDRFFAERPEGSVSTLKIQRTQQEDSAVYLCASSPGTGVGNQPQHFGDGTRLSIL.

CDR3 amino acids: CASTDRPPNQPQHF. In nucleotides, the CDR3 is TGTGCCAGTACCGACAGACCCCCCAATCAGCCCCAGCATTTT. This sequence joins TRBV19 and TRBJ1-5, with D possibly TRBD1 on 5 matching bases. In germline, CDR1 is LNHDA, CDR2 SQIVND (reference sequence). The CDR3 has 14 amino acids. Trimming stripped 7 bases from V and 3 bases from J, with 13 bases between.

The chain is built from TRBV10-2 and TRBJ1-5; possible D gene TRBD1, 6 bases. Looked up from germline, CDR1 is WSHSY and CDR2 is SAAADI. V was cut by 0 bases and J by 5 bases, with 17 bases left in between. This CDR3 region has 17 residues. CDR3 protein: CASSESLVGRGHQPQHF. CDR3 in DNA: TGCGCCAGCAGTGAGTCCCTGGTGGGCAGGGGACATCAGCCCCAGCATTTT.

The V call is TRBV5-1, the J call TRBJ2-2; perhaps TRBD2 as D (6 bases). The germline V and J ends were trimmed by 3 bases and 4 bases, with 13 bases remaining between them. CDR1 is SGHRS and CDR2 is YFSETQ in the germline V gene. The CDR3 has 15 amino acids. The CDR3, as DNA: TGCGCCAGCAGCTGGGGCCCGGGACTCACCGGGGAGCTGTTTTTT. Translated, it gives CASSWGPGLTGELFF.

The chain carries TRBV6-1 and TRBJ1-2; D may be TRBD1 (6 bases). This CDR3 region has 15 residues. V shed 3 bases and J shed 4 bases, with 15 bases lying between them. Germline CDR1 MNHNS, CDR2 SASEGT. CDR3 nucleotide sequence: TGTGCCAGCAGTGAGAACAGGGCTCTGTCCTATGGCTACACCTTC. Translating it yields CASSENRALSYGYTF.

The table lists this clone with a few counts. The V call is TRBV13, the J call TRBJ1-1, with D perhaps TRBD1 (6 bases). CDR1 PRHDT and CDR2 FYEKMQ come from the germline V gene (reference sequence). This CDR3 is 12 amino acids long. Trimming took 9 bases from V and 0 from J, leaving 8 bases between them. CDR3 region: CASGQLNTEAFF. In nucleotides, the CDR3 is TGTGCCAGTGGACAGTTGAACACTGAAGCTTTCTTT.